The 2 T cell receptor beta chains below all came from one sample that was sequenced in a study of identical twins. Using its own MiXCR run on the 5' RACE reads, TCRdb lists one record per CDR3 protein. The repertoire holds approximately 240,000 distinct CDR3 sequences, with about 14% as singletons. What was sequenced was memory (CD45RO+) T cells sorted from blood. The receptor set was obtained from a woman aged 18-35 years in good health.

The sample holds a few counts of this clonotype. The J gene is TRBJ2-2, the V gene TRBV20-1; 8 positions match TRBD1. The CDR3 has 15 amino acids. Per germline, CDR1 DFQATT and CDR2 SNEGSKA (reference sequence). The junction had 8 bases not matched to a gene; V was cut back by 2 bases and J by 6 bases. CDR3 sequence: CSARTGGPKSGELFF. Here the CDR3 DNA reads TGCAGTGCTAGAACAGGGGGTCCAAAGTCCGGGGAGCTGTTTTTT.

The chain couples TRBV7-2 to TRBJ2-5, with 7 bases identical to TRBD2. CDR3 size: 16 residues. Germline CDR1 and CDR2: SGHTA and FQGNSA. With V trimmed by 4 bases and J by 4 bases, 12 bases remained unmatched. The CDR3 nucleotides read TGTGCCAGCAGCTCCCGTAGTCTTGGCGGGGGAGAGACCCAGTACTTC. Its protein is CASSSRSLGGGETQYF.